The clone carrying this T cell receptor beta chain was recorded only once. The data belong to a study of blood T cell repertoires in COVID-19. In the study overall: T cells, B-cell-depleted T cells, or PBMCs supplied cDNA or gDNA.

Germline V gene sequence: CDR1 SGHVT, CDR2 SQSDAQ. V shed 1 base and J shed 2 bases, with 21 bases lying between them. This CDR3 comprises 18 residues. Participants were aged roughly 18 to 89 years from around 26 US areas. Cohorts were assigned according to the clinical history that participants reported. Cohort 3 recovered donors had two negative PCRs, clearance, or symptom resolution. Profiling relied on immunoSEQ multiplex PCR, and the TCRdb table lists in-frame clones only, not all of them. The sample includes over 200,000 clones, roughly 85% of them seen just once. Source material: PBMCs or T cells enriched from blood (not recorded which). The TCR sequence derives from a man between 35 and 55 years old who had recovered from COVID-19. This rearrangement joins TRBV7-4 to TRBJ2-7; maybe TRBD2 (5 bases). In nucleotides, the CDR3 is TGTGCCAGCAGCTTAGAAGGTAAGACTACTCACTGCGCCTACGAGCAGTACTTC. It translates to CASSLEGKTTHCAYEQYF.